This T cell receptor beta chain was recovered during a study of T cells in Graves' hyperthyroidism and ophthalmopathy. Background on the study: Blood was drawn when the patient was first diagnosed and still untreated.

Amplified regions were TCR beta CDR3 sequences from RNA transcripts. A first-round RT-PCR of the TCR CDR3 used the HTBI primer set. TCRdb reprocessed the multiplex PCR reads with MiXCR, giving one entry per CDR3 protein. Of hundreds of thousands of distinct CDR3 sequences listed, 14% were seen once; the top ten hold roughly 13%. This clonotype showed up many times. This CDR3 contains 13 residues. With 0 bases removed from V and 6 bases from J, the gap between germline ends came to 8 bases. Germline CDR1 is SGHTA and CDR2 is FQGNSA. Stable hyperthyroidism: no ophthalmopathy progression over 18 months of follow-up. Clinical symptoms, serum thyroxine and TRAb, thyroid ultrasound and orbital computed tomography were used for the diagnoses. A roughly 9.3 ml volume of fresh peripheral blood provided the PBMCs.

This chain connects TRBV7-2 to TRBJ2-5; D call uncertain. The receptor was isolated from a woman in her forties with Graves' hyperthyroidism. The sequenced sample was blood. The DNA of the CDR3 is TGTGCCAGCAGCTTAGCGGTGCTGAAGACCCAGTACTTC. It yields the protein CASSLAVLKTQYF.